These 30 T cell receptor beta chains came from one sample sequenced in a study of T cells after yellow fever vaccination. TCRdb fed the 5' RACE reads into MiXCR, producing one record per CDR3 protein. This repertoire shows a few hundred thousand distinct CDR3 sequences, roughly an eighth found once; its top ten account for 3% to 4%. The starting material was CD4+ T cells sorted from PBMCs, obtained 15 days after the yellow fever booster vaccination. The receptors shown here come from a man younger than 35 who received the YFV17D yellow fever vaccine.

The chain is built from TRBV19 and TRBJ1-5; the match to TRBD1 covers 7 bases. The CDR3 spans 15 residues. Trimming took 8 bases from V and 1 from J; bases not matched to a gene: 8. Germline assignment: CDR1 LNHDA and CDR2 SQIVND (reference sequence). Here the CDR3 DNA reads TGTGCCAGTTTATTCCACAGGGGAAGCAATCAGCCCCAGCATTTT. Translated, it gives CASLFHRGSNQPQHF.

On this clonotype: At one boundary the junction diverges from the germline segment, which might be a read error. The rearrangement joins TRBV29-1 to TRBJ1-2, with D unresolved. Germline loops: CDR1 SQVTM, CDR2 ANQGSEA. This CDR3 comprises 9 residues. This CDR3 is CSVGVEPRF. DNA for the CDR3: TGCAGCGTTGGGGTGGAACCCCGCTTC.

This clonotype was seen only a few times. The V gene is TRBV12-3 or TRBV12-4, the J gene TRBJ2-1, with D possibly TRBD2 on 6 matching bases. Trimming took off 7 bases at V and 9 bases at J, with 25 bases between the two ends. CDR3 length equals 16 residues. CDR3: CASTPRGTVAGGEQFF. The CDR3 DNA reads TGTGCCAGCACCCCCCGCGGGACTGTTGCAGGAGGTGAGCAGTTCTTC.

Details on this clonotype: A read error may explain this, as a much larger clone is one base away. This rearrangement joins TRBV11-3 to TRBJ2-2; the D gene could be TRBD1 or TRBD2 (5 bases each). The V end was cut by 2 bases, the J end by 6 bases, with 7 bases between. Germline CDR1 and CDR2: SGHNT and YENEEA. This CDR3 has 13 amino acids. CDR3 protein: CASSLSGPGELFF. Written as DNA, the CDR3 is TGTGCCAGCAGCTTATCGGGGCCCGGGGAGCTGTTTTTT.

CDR3 in DNA: TGTGCCAGCAGTGTTAACCCGGGGGAGCTGTTTTTT. This translates into CASSVNPGELFF. The chain is built from TRBV6-6 and TRBJ2-2, with D unresolved. Per germline, CDR1 MNHNY and CDR2 SVGAGI (reference sequence). This CDR3 is built from 12 residues. Trimming took off 5 bases at V and 8 bases at J, with 9 bases between the two ends.

The CDR3, as DNA: TGCAGTGCTAGCGGGGGGGCTACGTCTTACGAGCAGTACGTC. Translating it yields CSASGGATSYEQYV. This sequence joins TRBV20-1 and TRBJ2-7, with 8 bases aligning to TRBD2. Germline V gene data show CDR1 as DFQATT and CDR2 as SNEGSKA (reference sequence). The trim removed 3 bases at V and 4 bases at J, leaving 8 bases unmatched. There are 14 residues in the CDR3.

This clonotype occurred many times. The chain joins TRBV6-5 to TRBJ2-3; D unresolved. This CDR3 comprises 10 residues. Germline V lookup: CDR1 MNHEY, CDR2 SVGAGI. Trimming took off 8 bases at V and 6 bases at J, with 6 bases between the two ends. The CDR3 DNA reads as TGTGCCAGCGGGCGGGATACGCAGTATTTT. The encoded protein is CASGRDTQYF.

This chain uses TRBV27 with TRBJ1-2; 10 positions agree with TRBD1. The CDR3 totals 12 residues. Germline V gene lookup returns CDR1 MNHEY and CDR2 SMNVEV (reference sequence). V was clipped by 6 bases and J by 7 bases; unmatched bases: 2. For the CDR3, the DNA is TGTGCCAGCAGGACAGGGGGCGCTGGCTACACCTTC. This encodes CASRTGGAGYTF.

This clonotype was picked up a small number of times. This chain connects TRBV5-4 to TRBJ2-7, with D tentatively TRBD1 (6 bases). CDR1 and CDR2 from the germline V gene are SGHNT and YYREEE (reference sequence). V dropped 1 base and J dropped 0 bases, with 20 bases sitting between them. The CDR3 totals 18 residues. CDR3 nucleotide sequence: TGTGCCAGCAGCTTGTGGCCCCAACGGGACAAGAGCTCCTACGAGCAGTACTTC. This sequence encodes CASSLWPQRDKSSYEQYF.

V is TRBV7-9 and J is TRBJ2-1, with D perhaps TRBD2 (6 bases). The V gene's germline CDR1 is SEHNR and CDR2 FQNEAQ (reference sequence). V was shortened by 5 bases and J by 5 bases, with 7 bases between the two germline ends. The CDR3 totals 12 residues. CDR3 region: CASSRLDNEQFF. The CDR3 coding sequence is TGTGCCAGCAGCCGACTAGACAATGAGCAGTTCTTC. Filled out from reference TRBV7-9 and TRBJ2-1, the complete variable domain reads DTGVSQNPRHKITKRGQNVTFRCDPISEHNRLYWYRQTLGQGPEFLTYFQNEAQLEKSRLLSDRFSAERPKGSFSTLEIQRTEQGDSAMYLCASSRLDNEQFFGPGTRLTVL.

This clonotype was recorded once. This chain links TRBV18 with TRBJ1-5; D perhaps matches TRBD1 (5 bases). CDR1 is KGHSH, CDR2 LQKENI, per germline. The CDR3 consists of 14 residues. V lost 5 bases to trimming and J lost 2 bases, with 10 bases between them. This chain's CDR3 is CASSGGNGNQPQHF. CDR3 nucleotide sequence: TGTGCCAGCTCAGGGGGAAACGGCAATCAGCCCCAGCATTTT.

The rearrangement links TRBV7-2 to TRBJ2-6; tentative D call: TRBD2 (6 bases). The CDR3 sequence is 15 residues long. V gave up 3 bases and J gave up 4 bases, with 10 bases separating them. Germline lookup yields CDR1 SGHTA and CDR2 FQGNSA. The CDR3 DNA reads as TGTGCCAGCAGCTTGGGCGGGACCGGGGCCAACGTCCTGACTTTC. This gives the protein CASSLGGTGANVLTF.

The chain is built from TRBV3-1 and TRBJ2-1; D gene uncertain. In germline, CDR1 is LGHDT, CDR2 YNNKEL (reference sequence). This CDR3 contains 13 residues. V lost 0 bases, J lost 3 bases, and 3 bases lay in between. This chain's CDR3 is CASSQEFYNEQFF. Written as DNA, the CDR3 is TGTGCCAGCAGCCAAGAATTCTACAATGAGCAGTTCTTC.

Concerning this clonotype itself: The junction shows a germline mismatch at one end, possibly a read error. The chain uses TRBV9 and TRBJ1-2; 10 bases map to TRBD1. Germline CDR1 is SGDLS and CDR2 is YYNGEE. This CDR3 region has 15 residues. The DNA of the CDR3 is TGTGCCAGCAGCCTGAGGGGACAGGGGAACTTTGGCTACACCTTC. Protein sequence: CASSLRGQGNFGYTF.

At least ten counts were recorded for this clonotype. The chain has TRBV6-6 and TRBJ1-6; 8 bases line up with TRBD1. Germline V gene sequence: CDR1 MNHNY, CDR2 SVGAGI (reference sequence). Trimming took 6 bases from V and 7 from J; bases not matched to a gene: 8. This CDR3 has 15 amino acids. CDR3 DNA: TGTGCCAGCAGCCTGGGACAGGTTCTCAATTCACCCCTCCACTTT. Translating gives CASSLGQVLNSPLHF.

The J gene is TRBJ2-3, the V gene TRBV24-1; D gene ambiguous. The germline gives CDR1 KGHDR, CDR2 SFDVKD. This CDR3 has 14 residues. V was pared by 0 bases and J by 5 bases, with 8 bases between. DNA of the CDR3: TGTGCCACCAGTGATTTGACCCCTGGAGATACGCAGTATTTT. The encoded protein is CATSDLTPGDTQYF.

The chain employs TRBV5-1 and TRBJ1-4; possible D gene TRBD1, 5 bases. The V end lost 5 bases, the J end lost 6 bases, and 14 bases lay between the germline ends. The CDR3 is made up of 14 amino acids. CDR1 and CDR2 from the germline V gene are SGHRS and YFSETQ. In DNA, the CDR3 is TGCGCCAGCAGTTTTCAGGGAGCGGATGAAAAACTGTTTTTT. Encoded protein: CASSFQGADEKLFF.

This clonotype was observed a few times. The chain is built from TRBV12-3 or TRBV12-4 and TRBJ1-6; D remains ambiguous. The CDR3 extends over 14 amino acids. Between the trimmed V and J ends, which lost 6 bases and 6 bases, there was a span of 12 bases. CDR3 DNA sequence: TGTGCCAGCAGGCGACGTAGTTTTAATTCACCCCTCCACTTT. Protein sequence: CASRRRSFNSPLHF.

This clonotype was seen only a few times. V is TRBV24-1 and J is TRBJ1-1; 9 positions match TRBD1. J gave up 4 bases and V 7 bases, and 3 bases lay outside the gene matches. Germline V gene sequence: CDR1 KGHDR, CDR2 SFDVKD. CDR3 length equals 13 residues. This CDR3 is CATRETGGTEAFF. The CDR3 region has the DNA TGTGCCACCAGAGAGACAGGGGGCACTGAAGCTTTCTTT.

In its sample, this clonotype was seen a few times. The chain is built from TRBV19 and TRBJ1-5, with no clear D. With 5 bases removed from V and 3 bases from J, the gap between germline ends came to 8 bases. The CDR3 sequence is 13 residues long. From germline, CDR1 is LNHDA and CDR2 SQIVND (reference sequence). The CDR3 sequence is CASSLGFNQPQHF. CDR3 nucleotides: TGTGCCAGTAGTTTGGGTTTCAATCAGCCCCAGCATTTT. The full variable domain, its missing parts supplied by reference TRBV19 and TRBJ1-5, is DGGITQSPKYLFRKEGQNVTLSCEQNLNHDAMYWYRQDPGQGLRLIYYSQIVNDFQKGDIAEGYSVSREKKESFPLTVTSAQKNPTAFYLCASSLGFNQPQHFGDGTRLSIL.

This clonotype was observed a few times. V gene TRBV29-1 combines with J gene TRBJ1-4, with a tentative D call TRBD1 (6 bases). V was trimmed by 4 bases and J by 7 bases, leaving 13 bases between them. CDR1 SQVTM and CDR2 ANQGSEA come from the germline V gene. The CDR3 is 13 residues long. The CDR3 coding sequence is TGCAGCGTTGTTCGGGGGGCGGGTGAAAAACTGTTTTTT. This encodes CSVVRGAGEKLFF.

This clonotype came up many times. CDR3 DNA sequence: TGTGCCAGCAGCGCCGGTCCTCTAGCAAGAGATACGCAGTATTTT. This encodes CASSAGPLARDTQYF. The gene calls are TRBV9 and TRBJ2-3; D might be TRBD2 (5 bases). CDR1 SGDLS and CDR2 YYNGEE come from the germline V gene. The CDR3 spans 15 residues. Trimming took off 3 bases at V and 5 bases at J, with 16 bases between the two ends.

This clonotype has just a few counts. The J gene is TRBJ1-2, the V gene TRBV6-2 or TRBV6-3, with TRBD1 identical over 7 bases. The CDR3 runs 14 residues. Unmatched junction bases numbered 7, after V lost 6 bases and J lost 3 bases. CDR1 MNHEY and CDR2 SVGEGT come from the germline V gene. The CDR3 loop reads CASRQTGTDYGYTF. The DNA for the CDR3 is TGTGCCAGCAGACAAACCGGGACAGACTATGGCTACACCTTC.

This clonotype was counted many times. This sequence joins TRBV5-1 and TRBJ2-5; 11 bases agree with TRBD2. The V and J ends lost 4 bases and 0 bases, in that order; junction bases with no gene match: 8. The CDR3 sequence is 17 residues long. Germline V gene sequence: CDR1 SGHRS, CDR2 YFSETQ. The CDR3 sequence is CASSQSRLAGYQETQYF. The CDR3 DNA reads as TGCGCCAGCAGCCAATCTAGACTAGCGGGGTACCAAGAGACCCAGTACTTC. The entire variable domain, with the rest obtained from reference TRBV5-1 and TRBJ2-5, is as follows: KAGVTQTPRYLIKTRGQQVTLSCSPISGHRSVSWYQQTPGQGLQFLFEYFSETQRNKGNFPGRFSGRQFSNSRSEMNVSTLELGDSALYLCASSQSRLAGYQETQYFGPGTRLLVL.

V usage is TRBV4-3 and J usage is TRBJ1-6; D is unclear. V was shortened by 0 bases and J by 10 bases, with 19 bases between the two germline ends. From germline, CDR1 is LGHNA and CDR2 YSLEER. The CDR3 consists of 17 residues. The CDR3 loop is CASSQDRKLTLLSPLHF. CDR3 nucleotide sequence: TGCGCCAGCAGCCAAGATAGGAAACTGACCCTTTTATCACCCCTCCACTTT.

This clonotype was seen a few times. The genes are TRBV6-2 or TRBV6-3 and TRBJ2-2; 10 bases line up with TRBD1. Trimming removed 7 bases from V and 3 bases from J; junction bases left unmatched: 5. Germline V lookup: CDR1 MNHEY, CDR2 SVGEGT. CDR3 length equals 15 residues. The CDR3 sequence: CASTWGQGHTGELFF. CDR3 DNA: TGTGCCAGCACCTGGGGACAGGGGCACACCGGGGAGCTGTTTTTT.

As DNA, the CDR3 is TGTGCCAGCAGCTTATCAGCGGGGGGGCGGGAGACCCAGTACTTC. This encodes CASSLSAGGRETQYF. This chain uses TRBV7-2 with TRBJ2-5; 10 bases line up with TRBD2. The ends lost 2 bases at V and 5 bases at J; junction bases unmatched: 5. Germline CDR1 is SGHTA and CDR2 is FQGNSA. This CDR3 region has 15 residues.

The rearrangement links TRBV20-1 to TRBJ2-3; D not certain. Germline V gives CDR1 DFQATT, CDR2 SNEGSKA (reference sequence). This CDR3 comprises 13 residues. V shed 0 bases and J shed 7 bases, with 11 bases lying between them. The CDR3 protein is CSARDSRANTQYF. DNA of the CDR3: TGCAGTGCTAGAGATTCAAGGGCTAATACGCAGTATTTT.

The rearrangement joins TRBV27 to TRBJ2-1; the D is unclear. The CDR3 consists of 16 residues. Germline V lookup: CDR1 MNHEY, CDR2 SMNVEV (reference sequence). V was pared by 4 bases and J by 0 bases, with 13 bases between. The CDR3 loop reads CASSSAHFSSYNEQFF. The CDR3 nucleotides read TGTGCCAGCAGTTCCGCTCACTTCAGCTCCTACAATGAGCAGTTCTTC.

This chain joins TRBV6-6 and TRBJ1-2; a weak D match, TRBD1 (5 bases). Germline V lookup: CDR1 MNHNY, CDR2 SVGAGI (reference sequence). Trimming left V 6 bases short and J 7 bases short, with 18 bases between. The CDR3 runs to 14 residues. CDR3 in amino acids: CASRRSGTGPGYTF. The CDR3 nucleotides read TGTGCCAGCAGGCGATCCGGGACCGGCCCTGGCTACACCTTC.